The 14 T cell receptor beta chains presented below share a single source sample, sequenced in a study of CD8+ T cells in alopecia areata. Once RNA had been extracted, it was reverse transcribed into cDNA to act as the sequencing template. Measured with immunoSEQ multiplex PCR; TCRdb has only the in-frame clones, and not every one. The sample contains 160,000 or so clones, approximately 59% of which appear only once. Treatment here: oral pan-JAK inhibitor, 5-10 mg twice daily. Source: CD4+ T cells sorted from blood, taken between weeks 55 and 65, from a patient treated with tofacitinib. The source is a human donor with alopecia areata.

This chain links TRBV7-9 with TRBJ2-2; the D call may be TRBD1 or TRBD2 (6 bases each). This CDR3 has 15 amino acids. Trimming cost V 7 bases and J 4 bases, with 16 bases left between them. Germline CDR1 SEHNR, CDR2 FQNEAQ (reference sequence). The CDR3 sequence: CASIGGQGFTGELFF. The CDR3 coding sequence is TGTGCCAGCATTGGGGGGCAAGGCTTCACCGGGGAGCTGTTTTTT.

The chain uses TRBV7-3 and TRBJ1-6, with D tentatively TRBD1 (5 bases). V was clipped by 5 bases and J by 7 bases, with 15 bases between them. The CDR3 is 15 amino acids. Germline CDR1 and CDR2: SGHTA and FQGTGA. CDR3 coding DNA: TGTGCCAGCAGCCTTACAGGCGAACTCAATTCACCCCTCCACTTT. It specifies CASSLTGELNSPLHF. The full variable domain, completed using reference TRBV7-3 and TRBJ1-6, is GAGVSQTPSNKVTEKGKYVELRCDPISGHTALYWYRQSLGQGPEFLIYFQGTGAADDSGLPNDRFFAVRPEGSVSTLKIQRTERGDSAVYLCASSLTGELNSPLHFGNGTRLTVT.

V gene TRBV9 combines with J gene TRBJ2-6; tentatively, D is TRBD1 (5 bases). The germline gives CDR1 SGDLS, CDR2 YYNGEE. The CDR3 totals 15 residues. Trimming removed 4 bases from V and 4 bases from J, with 12 bases in between. The CDR3 DNA is TGTGCCAGCAGCCTGGCAGGGTCCGGGGCCAACGTCCTGACTTTC. Its protein is CASSLAGSGANVLTF.

This clone occurred a few times. The CDR3: CSVVGNGNQPQHF. CDR3 sequence (DNA): TGCAGCGTTGTAGGGAATGGGAATCAGCCCCAGCATTTT. The chain combines TRBV29-1 with TRBJ1-5; D remains ambiguous. Germline V lookup: CDR1 SQVTM, CDR2 ANQGSEA. The CDR3 spans 13 residues. V was trimmed by 4 bases and J by 4 bases, leaving 11 bases between them.

This clone was observed a few times. The chain has TRBV11-3 and TRBJ2-7, with TRBD1 as a possible D gene (5 bases). Germline lookup yields CDR1 SGHNT and CDR2 YENEEA. The CDR3 runs 12 residues. The germline V and J ends were trimmed by 3 bases and 10 bases, with 13 bases remaining between them. The CDR3 DNA is TGTGCCAGCAGCTTCATATGGGGCCCCCAGTACTTC. It encodes CASSFIWGPQYF.

The chain is built from TRBV6-1 and TRBJ2-4; unclear D gene. V lost 10 bases and J lost 0, with 13 bases in between. This CDR3 spans 14 amino acids. The germline V gene encodes CDR1 MNHNS and CDR2 SASEGT. This chain's CDR3 is CAIEIILAKNIQYF. In DNA, the CDR3 is TGTGCCATCGAAATTATACTAGCCAAAAACATTCAGTACTTC.

The chain combines TRBV18 with TRBJ1-4; D unresolved. The length of the CDR3 is 13 residues. The V end lost 3 bases, the J end lost 8 bases, and 10 bases lay between the germline ends. Germline CDR1 reads KGHSH; CDR2 reads LQKENI. Written as DNA, the CDR3 is TGTGCCAGCTCACCTGGGAGGCGAGAAAAACTGTTTTTT. Translating it yields CASSPGRREKLFF.

The J gene is TRBJ2-3, the V gene TRBV5-1; 8 bases are a match to TRBD2. The J segment lost 2 bases and the V segment lost 4 bases, leaving 6 bases of the junction unmatched. The CDR3 contains 15 residues. Germline CDR1 reads SGHRS; CDR2 reads YFSETQ. The CDR3 sequence: CASSDQRGNTDTQYF. The CDR3 DNA reads as TGCGCCAGCAGCGACCAGCGGGGGAACACAGATACGCAGTATTTT. Full variable domain (missing parts from reference TRBV5-1 and TRBJ2-3): KAGVTQTPRYLIKTRGQQVTLSCSPISGHRSVSWYQQTPGQGLQFLFEYFSETQRNKGNFPGRFSGRQFSNSRSEMNVSTLELGDSALYLCASSDQRGNTDTQYFGPGTRLTVL.

The chain uses TRBV19 and TRBJ2-4; 9 bases are shared with TRBD1. The germline CDR1 and CDR2 sequences are LNHDA and SQIVND (reference sequence). The CDR3 totals 16 residues. V lost 2 bases to trimming and J lost 1 base; unmatched junction nucleotides: 3. CDR3 residues: CASSIMDRGAKNIQYF. CDR3 DNA: TGTGCCAGTAGTATAATGGACAGGGGTGCCAAAAACATTCAGTACTTC.

This clone was seen more than once but under ten times. V usage is TRBV5-1 and J usage is TRBJ1-1; 8 nucleotides match TRBD1. The CDR3 is 13 amino acids. The ends lost 5 bases at V and 0 bases at J; junction bases unmatched: 0. CDR1 SGHRS and CDR2 YFSETQ come from the germline V gene. In DNA, the CDR3 is TGCGCCAGCAGGACAGGGGTGAACACTGAAGCTTTCTTT. Translation gives CASRTGVNTEAFF.

V and J are TRBV29-1 and TRBJ2-7; no definite D call. With 4 bases removed from V and 2 bases from J, the gap between germline ends came to 12 bases. Germline V gene lookup returns CDR1 SQVTM and CDR2 ANQGSEA. The CDR3 consists of 13 residues. The CDR3 DNA follows: TGCAGCGTTGTGCTCCAATACACCTACGAGCAGTACTTC. It yields the protein CSVVLQYTYEQYF.

The chain combines TRBV6-5 with TRBJ2-1; 7 bases line up with TRBD2. CDR1 is MNHEY, CDR2 SVGAGI, per germline. Germline trimming cut 6 bases from V and 3 bases from J; bases unmatched to any gene: 8. The CDR3 is 15 amino acids. CDR3 residues: CASRWERGNYNEQFF. DNA of the CDR3: TGTGCCAGCAGGTGGGAGCGGGGAAACTACAATGAGCAGTTCTTC.

The chain combines TRBV27 with TRBJ2-1; 7 bases are a match to TRBD1. CDR1 and CDR2 (germline): MNHEY, SMNVEV (reference sequence). Unmatched junction bases numbered 7, after V lost 6 bases and J lost 2 bases. CDR3 size: 15 residues. DNA for the CDR3: TGTGCCAGCAGGCTAGGGCAGGGGGCCTACAATGAGCAGTTCTTC. Protein: CASRLGQGAYNEQFF.

This chain connects TRBV6-4 to TRBJ1-5; D is perhaps TRBD1 (6 bases). CDR3 size: 15 residues. CDR1 is MRHNA, CDR2 SNTAGT, per germline. Trimming shortened V by 9 bases and J by 3 bases, and 18 bases separated the two germline ends. The CDR3 DNA reads as TGTGCCAGATCCAACAGGGTGTGGGACAATCAGCCCCAGCATTTT. It codes for CARSNRVWDNQPQHF.